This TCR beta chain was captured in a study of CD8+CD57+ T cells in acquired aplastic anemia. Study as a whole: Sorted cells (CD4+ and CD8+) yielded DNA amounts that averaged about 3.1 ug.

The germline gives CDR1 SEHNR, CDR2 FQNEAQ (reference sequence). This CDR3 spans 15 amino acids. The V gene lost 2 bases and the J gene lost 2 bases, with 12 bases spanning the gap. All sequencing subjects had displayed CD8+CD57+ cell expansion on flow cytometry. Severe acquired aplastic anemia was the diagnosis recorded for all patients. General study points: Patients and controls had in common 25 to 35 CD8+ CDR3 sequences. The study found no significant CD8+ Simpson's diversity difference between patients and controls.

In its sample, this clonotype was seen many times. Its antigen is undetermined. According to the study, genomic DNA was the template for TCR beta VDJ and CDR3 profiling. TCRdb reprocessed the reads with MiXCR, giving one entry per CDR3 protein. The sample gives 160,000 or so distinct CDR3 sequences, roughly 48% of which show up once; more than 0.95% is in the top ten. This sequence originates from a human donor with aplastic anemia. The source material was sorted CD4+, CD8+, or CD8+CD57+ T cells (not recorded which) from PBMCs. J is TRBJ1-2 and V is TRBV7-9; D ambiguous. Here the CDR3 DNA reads TGTGCCAGCAGCTTAAAGGCAGACCCGAACTATGGCTACACCTTC. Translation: CASSLKADPNYGYTF. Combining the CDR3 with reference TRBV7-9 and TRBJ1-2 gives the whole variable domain DTGVSQNPRHKITKRGQNVTFRCDPISEHNRLYWYRQTLGQGPEFLTYFQNEAQLEKSRLLSDRFSAERPKGSFSTLEIQRTEQGDSAMYLCASSLKADPNYGYTFGSGTRLTVV.